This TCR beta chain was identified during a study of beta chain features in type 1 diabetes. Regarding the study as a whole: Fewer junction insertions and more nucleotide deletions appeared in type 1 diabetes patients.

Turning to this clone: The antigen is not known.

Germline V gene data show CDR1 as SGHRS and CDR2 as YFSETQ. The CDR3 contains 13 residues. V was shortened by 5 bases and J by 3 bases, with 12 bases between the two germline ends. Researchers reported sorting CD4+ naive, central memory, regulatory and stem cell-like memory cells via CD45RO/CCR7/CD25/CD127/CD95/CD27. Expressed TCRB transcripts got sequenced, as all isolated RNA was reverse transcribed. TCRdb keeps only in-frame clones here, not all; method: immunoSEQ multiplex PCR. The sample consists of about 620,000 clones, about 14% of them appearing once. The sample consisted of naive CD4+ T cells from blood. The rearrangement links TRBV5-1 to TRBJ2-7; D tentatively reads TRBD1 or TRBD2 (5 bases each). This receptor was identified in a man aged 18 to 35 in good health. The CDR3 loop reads CASRGGDGYEQYF. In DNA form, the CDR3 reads TGCGCCAGCAGAGGTGGGGACGGCTACGAGCAGTACTTC. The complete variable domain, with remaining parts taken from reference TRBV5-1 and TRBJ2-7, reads KAGVTQTPRYLIKTRGQQVTLSCSPISGHRSVSWYQQTPGQGLQFLFEYFSETQRNKGNFPGRFSGRQFSNSRSEMNVSTLELGDSALYLCASRGGDGYEQYFGPGTRLTVT.